This record covers a single TCR beta chain. What it recognizes is unknown. These data originate in a study of cytomegalovirus exposure and HLA in healthy donors. There are 16 residues in the CDR3. Trimming took 8 bases from V and 4 from J; bases not matched to a gene: 10. Germline V gene lookup returns CDR1 LNHNV and CDR2 YYDKDF (reference sequence). The study, taken as a whole, reports: Cytomegalovirus association was listed for approximately 160 TCR beta chains.

Both 60 Vbeta primers and 13 Jbeta primers went into the PCR. Only in-frame clones appear in the TCRdb table, and some are missing; sequencing was by immunoSEQ multiplex PCR. The repertoire holds some 120,000 clones, with about 81% as singletons. Sample: PBMCs. The sequence derives from a woman aged 50 to 65 in good health and CMV-seropositive. V is TRBV15 and J is TRBJ2-2; TRBD1 aligns across 10 bases. CDR3 nucleotides: TGTGCCACCTTTAAGACAGGGGGCGCCTCCACCGGGGAGCTGTTTTTT. Amino acid sequence: CATFKTGGASTGELFF. Together with reference TRBV15 and TRBJ2-2, the CDR3 gives the full variable domain: DAMVIQNPRYQVTQFGKPVTLSCSQTLNHNVMYWYQQKSSQAPKLLFHYYDKDFNNEADTPDNFQSRRPNTSFCFLDIRSPGLGDTAMYLCATFKTGGASTGELFFGEGSRLTVL.